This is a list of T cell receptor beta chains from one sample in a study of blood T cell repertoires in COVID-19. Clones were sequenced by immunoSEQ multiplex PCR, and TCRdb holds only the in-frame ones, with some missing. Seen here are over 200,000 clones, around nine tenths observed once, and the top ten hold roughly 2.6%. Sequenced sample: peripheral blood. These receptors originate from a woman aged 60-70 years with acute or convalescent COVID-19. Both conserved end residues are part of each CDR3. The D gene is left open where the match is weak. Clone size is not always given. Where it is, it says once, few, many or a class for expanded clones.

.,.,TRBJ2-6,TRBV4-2,TGTGCCAGCAGCCAACACCCTCCCGCGGCCGGGGCCAACGTCCTGACTTTC,CASSQHPPAAGANVLTF
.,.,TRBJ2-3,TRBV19,TGTGCCAGTAGTACGCAGCGATTCCGCACAGATACGCAGTATTTT,CASSTQRFRTDTQYF
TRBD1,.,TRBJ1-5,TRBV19,TGTGCCAGTAACAAACAGGGGGCGAGTGTGGGCCACAATCAGCCCCAGCATTTT,CASNKQGASVGHNQPQHF
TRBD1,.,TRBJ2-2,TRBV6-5,TGTGCCAGCAGTTACCGGACAGGACCGAACACCGGGGAGCTGTTTTTT,CASSYRTGPNTGELFF
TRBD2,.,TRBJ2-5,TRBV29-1,TGCAGCGGGGGACTAGCGGTCCAAGAGACCCAGTACTTC,CSGGLAVQETQYF
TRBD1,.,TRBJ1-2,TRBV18,TGTGCCAGCTCACCCCCCGGACAGGGGGAAACTAACTATGGCTACACCTTC,CASSPPGQGETNYGYTF
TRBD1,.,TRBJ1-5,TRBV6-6,TGTGCCAGCAGTTACCCTACAGGGGGCGGGGGTCAGCCCCAGCATTTT,CASSYPTGGGGQPQHF
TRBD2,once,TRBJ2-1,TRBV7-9,TGTGCCAGCAGCTTGAGCGGGATCTGGGATGAGCAGTTCTTC,CASSLSGIWDEQFF
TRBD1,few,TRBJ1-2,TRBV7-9,TGTGCCAGCAGCGGGACAGGGAAACTCTATGGCTACACCTTC,CASSGTGKLYGYTF
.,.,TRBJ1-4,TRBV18,TGTGCCAGCTCACCGATCGGACAGAAGAATGAAAAACTGTTTTTT,CASSPIGQKNEKLFF
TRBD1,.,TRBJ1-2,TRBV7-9,TGTGCCAGCAGCCCTAGGGGGCGCGGTAACTATGGCTACACCTTC,CASSPRGRGNYGYTF
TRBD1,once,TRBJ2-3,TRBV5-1,TGCGCCAGCGGACCAATAGGACAGGGGGGAGATACGCAGTATTTT,CASGPIGQGGDTQYF
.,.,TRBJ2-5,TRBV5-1,TGCGCCAGCAGCTTCAGGGAGACCCAGTACTTC,CASSFRETQYF
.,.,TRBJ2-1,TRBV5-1,TGCGCCAGCAGGCTGGGAGAGGGCTACAATGAGCAGTTCTTC,CASRLGEGYNEQFF
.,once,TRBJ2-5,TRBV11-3,TGTGCCAGCAGCTTAGGGGCCCAAGAGACCCAGTACTTC,CASSLGAQETQYF
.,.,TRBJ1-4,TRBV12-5,TGTGCTAGTGGTTTGGGTCAGGGTCATGAAAAACTGTTTTTT,CASGLGQGHEKLFF
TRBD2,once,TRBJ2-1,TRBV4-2,TGTGCCAGCAGCCAACAACCTCGCGGGGGGGGGTACAATGAGCAGTTCTTC,CASSQQPRGGGYNEQFF
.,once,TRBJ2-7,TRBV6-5,TGTGCCAGCAGTTCCCCTAGCGACGAGCAGTACTTC,CASSSPSDEQYF
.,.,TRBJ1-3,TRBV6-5,TGTGCCAGCAGTTACGGGGCCACCATATATTTT,CASSYGATIYF
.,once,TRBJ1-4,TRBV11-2,TGTGCCAGCAGCTTATTAGGAGGGAGTGATGAAAAACTGTTTTTT,CASSLLGGSDEKLFF
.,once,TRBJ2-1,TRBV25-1,TGTGCCAGCAGTGAGACGTGGAGCTCCTACAATGAGCAGTTCTTC,CASSETWSSYNEQFF
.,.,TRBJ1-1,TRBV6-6,TGTGCCAGCAGTTACCAAGGGAGGGGACAAGCTTTCTTT,CASSYQGRGQAFF
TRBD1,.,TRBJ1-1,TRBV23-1,TGCGCCAGCAGTCAATTTGGGGGACAGGCAAAAACTTTCTATGTTGCGAACACTGAAGCTTTCTTT,CASSQFGGQAKTFYVANTEAFF
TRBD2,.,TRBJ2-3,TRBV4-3,TGCGCCAGCAGCCCCAGCGGGGGTAGCACAGATACGCAGTATTTT,CASSPSGGSTDTQYF
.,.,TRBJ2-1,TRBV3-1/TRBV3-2,TGTGCCAGCAGCCAAGAGGCCTCGACTTACAATGAGCAGTTCTTC,CASSQEASTYNEQFF
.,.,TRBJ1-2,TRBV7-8,TGTGCCAGCAGCTCGGGGAGGGGATCAACTATGGGCTACACCTTC,CASSSGRGSTMGYTF
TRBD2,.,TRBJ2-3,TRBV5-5,TGTGCCAGCAGCTTGAATCTAGCGGATCCCACAGATACGCAGTATTTT,CASSLNLADPTDTQYF
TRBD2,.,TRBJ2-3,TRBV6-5,TGTGCCACCTTCCCTAGCGGGAGACAATATACGCAGTATTTT,CATFPSGRQYTQYF
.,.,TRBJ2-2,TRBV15,TGTGCCACCAGCAGAGATCTTACAGGATCGAACACCGGGGAGCTGTTTTTT,CATSRDLTGSNTGELFF
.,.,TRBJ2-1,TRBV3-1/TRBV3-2,TGTGCCAGCAGCCAAGCGAGAGAGGACTACAATGAGCAGTTCTTC,CASSQAREDYNEQFF
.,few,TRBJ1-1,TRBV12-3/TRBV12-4,TGTGCCAGCAGTTTCAGAGGGAACACTGAAGCTTTCTTT,CASSFRGNTEAFF
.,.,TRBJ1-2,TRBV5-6,TGTGCCAGCACCACCTTCTCTGGCTCTAACTATGGCTACACCTTC,CASTTFSGSNYGYTF
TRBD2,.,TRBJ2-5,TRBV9,TGTGCCAGCAGTAGGAGCGGGAGAGGACTGGAGACCCAGTACTTC,CASSRSGRGLETQYF
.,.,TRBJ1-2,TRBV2,TGTGCCAGCAGTGAAGCTAGGGGTTTGGGTGGCTACACCTTC,CASSEARGLGGYTF
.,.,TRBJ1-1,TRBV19,TGTGCCAGTACGGGGACAACAGGGCTTATCACTGAAGCTTTCTTT,CASTGTTGLITEAFF
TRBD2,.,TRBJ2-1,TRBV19,TGTGCCAGTAGTATAAGGAGCGGGAGTTTGTATGAGCAGTTCTTC,CASSIRSGSLYEQFF
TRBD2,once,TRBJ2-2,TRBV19,TGTGCCAGTAGTAGGACTAGCGGGAGTCCCGGGGAGCTGTTTTTT,CASSRTSGSPGELFF
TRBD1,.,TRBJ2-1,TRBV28,TGTGCCACCTCCAGGGGGCTTTATTCCAATGAGCAGTTCTTC,CATSRGLYSNEQFF
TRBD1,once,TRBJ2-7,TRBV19,TGTGCCAGTAGTATGGGGACAGGGGATCCCTACGAGCAGTACTTC,CASSMGTGDPYEQYF
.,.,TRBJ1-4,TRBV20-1,TGCAGTGCTAGTGTGACCCGGGGTCTTGAAAAACTGTTTTTT,CSASVTRGLEKLFF
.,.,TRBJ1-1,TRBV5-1,TGCGCCAGCAGCCCCTCGCCTGCCGGTGAAGCTTTCTTT,CASSPSPAGEAFF
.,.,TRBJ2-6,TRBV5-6,TGTGCCAGCAGCCTTTATACGGGTAACTCTGGGGCCAACGTCCTGACTTTC,CASSLYTGNSGANVLTF
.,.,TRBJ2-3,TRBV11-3,TGTGCCAGCAGCTTAGGGGGGGGCGCAGATACGCAGTATTTT,CASSLGGGADTQYF
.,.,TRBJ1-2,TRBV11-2,TGTGCCAGCAGCTTAACAGCAGACTATGGCTACACCTTC,CASSLTADYGYTF
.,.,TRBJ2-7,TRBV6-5,TGTGCCAGCCGAGAGCAGGGGTTCTCCGAGCAGTACTTC,CASREQGFSEQYF
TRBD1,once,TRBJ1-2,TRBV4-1,TGCGCCAGCAGCCACCCGAGACGGGACAGGGCAGCTAACTATGGCTACACCTTC,CASSHPRRDRAANYGYTF
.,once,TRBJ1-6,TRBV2,TGTGCCAGCAGCGTACCCGGGTCGACGGATCATAATTCACCCCTCCACTTT,CASSVPGSTDHNSPLHF
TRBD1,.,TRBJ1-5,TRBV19,TGTGCCAGTAGTCCGACAGGGGGTTCGTCGCAGCCCCAGCATTTT,CASSPTGGSSQPQHF
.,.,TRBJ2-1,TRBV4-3,TGCGCCAGCAGCCACCTCCCCACGGGCCCCGGGGTTGAGCAGTTCTTC,CASSHLPTGPGVEQFF
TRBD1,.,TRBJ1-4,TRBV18,TGTGCCAGCTCATCCGGACAGGCAGCAACTAATGAAAAACTGTTTTTT,CASSSGQAATNEKLFF
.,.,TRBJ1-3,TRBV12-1,TGTGCCAGCAGCACCTCCGAACTTATGGGCCCGCTCGGAAACACCATATATTTT,CASSTSELMGPLGNTIYF
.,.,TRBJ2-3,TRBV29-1,TGCAGCGGAGGATCGACAGATACGCAGTATTTT,CSGGSTDTQYF
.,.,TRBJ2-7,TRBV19,TGTGCCAGTAGTAACCCTGGTGAGAGCTCCTACGAGCAGTACTTC,CASSNPGESSYEQYF
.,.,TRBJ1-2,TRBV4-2,TGTGCCAGCAGCCAAACACTAGTGGGTGGCTACACCTTC,CASSQTLVGGYTF